This TCR beta chain was identified in a study of T cell clones after liver transplantation. Overall study context: In this trial, immunosuppression withdrawal was attempted within 2 years of liver transplant.

Unstimulated PBMCs were sorted into CD3+CD4+ and CD3+CD8+ populations. Some clones are missing from TCRdb's copy, which holds only in-frame ones; the method was immunoSEQ multiplex PCR. Of more than 95,000 clones listed, 90% are singletons. Germline values: CDR1 SNHLY, CDR2 FYNNEI. The length of the CDR3 is 14 residues. V shed 6 bases, J shed 4 bases, and the junction held 6 bases outside the gene matches. This material consisted of CD4+ T cells from blood, taken 12 months after liver transplant. The origin of this receptor is a human patient who received a liver transplant. The graft donor may account for some of the T cells. The rearrangement joins TRBV2 to TRBJ2-7; 10 bases map to TRBD1. In DNA, the CDR3 is TGTGCCAGCAGAGGGACAGGGGTCGGGTACGAGCAGTACTTC. Translation: CASRGTGVGYEQYF.